The clone carrying this T cell receptor beta chain was detected ten times or more. Described time point: sample taken at primary tumor resection. This specimen belongs to a study of spatial heterogeneity in lung cancer. Via MiXCR, TCRdb re-called the 5' RACE reads, giving one row per CDR3 protein. The table has tens of thousands of distinct CDR3 sequences, over 9.5% seen once; the top ten hold about two fifths. Per germline, CDR1 MGHDK and CDR2 SYGVNS. V shed 2 bases, J shed 5 bases, and the junction held 12 bases outside the gene matches. The CDR3 is made up of 17 amino acids. The TCR originated in a male donor with early-stage non-small cell lung cancer. This specimen consisted of PBMCs, obtained at surgery. The J gene is TRBJ1-5, the V gene TRBV25-1; 7 nucleotides align to TRBD1. The CDR3 bases are TGTGCCAGCAGTGAAGGCCTGACAGGGTCGATCGATCAGCCCCAGCATTTT. It codes for CASSEGLTGSIDQPQHF.